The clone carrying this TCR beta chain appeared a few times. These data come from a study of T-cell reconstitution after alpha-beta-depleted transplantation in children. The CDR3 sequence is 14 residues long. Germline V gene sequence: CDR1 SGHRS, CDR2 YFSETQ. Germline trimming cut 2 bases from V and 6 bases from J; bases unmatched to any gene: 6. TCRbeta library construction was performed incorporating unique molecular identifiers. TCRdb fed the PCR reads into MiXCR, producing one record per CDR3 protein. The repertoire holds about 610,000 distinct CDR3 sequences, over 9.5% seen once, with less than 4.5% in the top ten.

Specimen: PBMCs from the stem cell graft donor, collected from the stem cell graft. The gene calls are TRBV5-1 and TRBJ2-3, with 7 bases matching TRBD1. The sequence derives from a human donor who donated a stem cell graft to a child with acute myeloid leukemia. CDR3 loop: CASSFGTEGDTQYF. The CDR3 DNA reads TGCGCCAGCAGCTTCGGGACAGAGGGGGATACGCAGTATTTT.